This T cell receptor (beta chain) comes out of a study of blood T cell repertoires in COVID-19. Study as a whole: T cells, B-cell-depleted T cells, or PBMCs supplied cDNA or gDNA.

Produced via immunoSEQ multiplex PCR; TCRdb's table is partial and in-frame only. The sample holds 100,000 to 120,000 clones, approximately 83% seen once. With 4 bases removed from V and 1 base from J, the gap between germline ends came to 6 bases. The CDR3 spans 13 residues. The germline V gene encodes CDR1 KGHDR and CDR2 SFDVKD. The specimen sequenced was peripheral blood. The clonotype originates from a woman aged 65 to 85 with acute or convalescent COVID-19. V gene TRBV24-1 combines with J gene TRBJ2-5, with unresolved D. Here the CDR3 DNA reads TGTGCCACCAGTGACCCGGGCCAAGAGACCCAGTACTTC. Its protein is CATSDPGQETQYF.